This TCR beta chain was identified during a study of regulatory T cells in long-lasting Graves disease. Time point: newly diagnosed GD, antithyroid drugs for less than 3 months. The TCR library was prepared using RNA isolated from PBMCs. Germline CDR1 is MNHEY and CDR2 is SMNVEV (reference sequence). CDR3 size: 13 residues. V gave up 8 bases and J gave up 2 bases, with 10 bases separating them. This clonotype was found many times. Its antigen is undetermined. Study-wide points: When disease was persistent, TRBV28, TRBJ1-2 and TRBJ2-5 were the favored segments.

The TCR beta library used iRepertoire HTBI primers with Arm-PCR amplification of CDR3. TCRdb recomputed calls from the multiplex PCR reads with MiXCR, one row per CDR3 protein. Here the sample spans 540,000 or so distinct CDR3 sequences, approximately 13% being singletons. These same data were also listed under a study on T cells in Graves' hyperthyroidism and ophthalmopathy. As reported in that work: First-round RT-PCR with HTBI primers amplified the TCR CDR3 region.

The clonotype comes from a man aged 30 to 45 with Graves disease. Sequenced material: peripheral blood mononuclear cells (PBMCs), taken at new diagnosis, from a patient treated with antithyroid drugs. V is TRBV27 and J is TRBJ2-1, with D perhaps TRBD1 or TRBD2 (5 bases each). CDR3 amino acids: CASRDATYNEQFF. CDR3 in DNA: TGTGCCAGCCGGGACGCTACCTACAATGAGCAGTTCTTC.